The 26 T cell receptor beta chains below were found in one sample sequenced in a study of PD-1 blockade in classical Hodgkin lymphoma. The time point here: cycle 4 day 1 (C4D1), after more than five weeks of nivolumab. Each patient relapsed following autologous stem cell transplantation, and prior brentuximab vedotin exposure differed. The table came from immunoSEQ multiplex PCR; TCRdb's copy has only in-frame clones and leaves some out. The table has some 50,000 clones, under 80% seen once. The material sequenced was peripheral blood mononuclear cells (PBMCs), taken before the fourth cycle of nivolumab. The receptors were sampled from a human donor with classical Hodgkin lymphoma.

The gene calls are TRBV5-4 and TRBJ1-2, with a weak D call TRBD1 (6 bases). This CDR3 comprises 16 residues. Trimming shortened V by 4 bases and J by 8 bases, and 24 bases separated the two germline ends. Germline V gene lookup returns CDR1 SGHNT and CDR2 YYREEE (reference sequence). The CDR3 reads CASSPGGRGGSFGYTF. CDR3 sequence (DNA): TGTGCCAGCAGCCCTGGAGGCAGGGGCGGGAGTTTCGGCTACACCTTC.

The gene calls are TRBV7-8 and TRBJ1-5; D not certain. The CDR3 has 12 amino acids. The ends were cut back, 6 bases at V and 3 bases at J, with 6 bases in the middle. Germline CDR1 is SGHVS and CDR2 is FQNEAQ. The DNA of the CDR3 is TGTGCCAGCAGTGGACCCAATCAGCCCCAGCATTTT. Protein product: CASSGPNQPQHF.

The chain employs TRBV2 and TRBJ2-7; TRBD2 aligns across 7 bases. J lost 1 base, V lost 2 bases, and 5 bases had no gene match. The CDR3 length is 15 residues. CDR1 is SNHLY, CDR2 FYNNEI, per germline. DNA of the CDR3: TGTGCCAGCAGTGAAAGCCCTAGCGGTTCCTACGAGCAGTACTTC. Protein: CASSESPSGSYEQYF.

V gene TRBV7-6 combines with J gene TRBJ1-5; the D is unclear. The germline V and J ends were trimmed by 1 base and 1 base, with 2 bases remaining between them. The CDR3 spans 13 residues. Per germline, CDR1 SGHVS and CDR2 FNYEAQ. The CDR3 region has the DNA TGTGCCAGCAGCTTAGACAGCAATCAGCCCCAGCATTTT. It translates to CASSLDSNQPQHF. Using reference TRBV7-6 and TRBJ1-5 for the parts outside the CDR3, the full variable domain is GAGVSQSPRYKVTKRGQDVALRCDPISGHVSLYWYRQALGQGPEFLTYFNYEAQQDKSGLPNDRFSAERPEGSISTLTIQRTEQRDSAMYRCASSLDSNQPQHFGDGTRLSIL.

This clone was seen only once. CDR3 bases: TGTGCCACCAGCAGAGATCTGGAAGTGAACACTGAAGCTTTCTTT. It translates to CATSRDLEVNTEAFF. The rearrangement uses TRBV15 and TRBJ1-1; D is unclear. V lost 0 bases and J 0 bases, leaving 8 bases between the germline ends. Germline CDR1 reads LNHNV; CDR2 reads YYDKDF (reference sequence). The CDR3 is 15 residues long.

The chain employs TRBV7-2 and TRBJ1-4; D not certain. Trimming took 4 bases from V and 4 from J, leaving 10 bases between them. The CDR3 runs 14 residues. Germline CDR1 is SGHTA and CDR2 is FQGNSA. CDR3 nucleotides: TGTGCCAGCAGCTCGGACGGTTTTAATGAAAAACTGTTTTTT. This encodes CASSSDGFNEKLFF.

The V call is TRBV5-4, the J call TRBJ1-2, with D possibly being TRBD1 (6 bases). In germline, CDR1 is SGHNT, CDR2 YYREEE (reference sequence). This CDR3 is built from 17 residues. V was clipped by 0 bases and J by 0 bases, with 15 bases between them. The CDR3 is CASSLDPTGTTNYGYTF. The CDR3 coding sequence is TGTGCCAGCAGCTTGGACCCCACAGGGACTACTAACTATGGCTACACCTTC.

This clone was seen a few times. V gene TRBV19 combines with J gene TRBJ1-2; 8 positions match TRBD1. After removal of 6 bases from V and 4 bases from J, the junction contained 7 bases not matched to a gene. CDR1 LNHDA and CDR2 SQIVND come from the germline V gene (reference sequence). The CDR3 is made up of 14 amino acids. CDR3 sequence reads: CASSPDRAAYGYTF. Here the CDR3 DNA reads TGTGCCAGTAGCCCGGACAGGGCGGCCTATGGCTACACCTTC.

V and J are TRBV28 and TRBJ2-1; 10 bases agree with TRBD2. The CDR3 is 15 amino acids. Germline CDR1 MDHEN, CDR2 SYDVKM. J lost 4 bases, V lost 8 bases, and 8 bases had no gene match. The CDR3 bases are TGTGCCAGCGAACCGGGACTAGCGCATTACAATGAGCAGTTCTTC. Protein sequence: CASEPGLAHYNEQFF.

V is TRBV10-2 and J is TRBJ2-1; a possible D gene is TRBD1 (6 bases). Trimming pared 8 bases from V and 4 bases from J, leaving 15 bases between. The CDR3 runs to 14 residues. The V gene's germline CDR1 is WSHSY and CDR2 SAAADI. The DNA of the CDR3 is TGCGCCAGCCAGGGTCAGAGGGGGTACAATGAGCAGTTCTTC. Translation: CASQGQRGYNEQFF.

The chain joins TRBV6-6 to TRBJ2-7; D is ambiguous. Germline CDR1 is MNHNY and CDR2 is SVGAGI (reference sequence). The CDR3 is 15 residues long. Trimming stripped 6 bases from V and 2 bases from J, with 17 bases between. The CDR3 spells CASSSYSVITYEQYF. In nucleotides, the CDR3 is TGTGCCAGCAGCAGTTACTCAGTTATTACCTACGAGCAGTACTTC.

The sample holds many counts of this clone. The CDR3 loop reads CASSRNPAFISNQPQHF. The CDR3 bases are TGTGCCAGTAGTCGTAATCCCGCGTTTATTTCCAATCAGCCCCAGCATTTT. The J gene is TRBJ1-5, the V gene TRBV19; D call uncertain. The CDR3 loop spans 17 amino acids. Trimming left V 5 bases short and J 3 bases short, with 20 bases between. Germline V gives CDR1 LNHDA, CDR2 SQIVND (reference sequence).

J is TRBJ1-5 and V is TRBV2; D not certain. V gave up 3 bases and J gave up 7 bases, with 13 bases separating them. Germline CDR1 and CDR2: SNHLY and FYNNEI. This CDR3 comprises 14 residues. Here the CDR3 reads CASSDDGGLQPQHF. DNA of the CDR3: TGTGCCAGCAGTGATGATGGAGGGTTGCAGCCCCAGCATTTT.

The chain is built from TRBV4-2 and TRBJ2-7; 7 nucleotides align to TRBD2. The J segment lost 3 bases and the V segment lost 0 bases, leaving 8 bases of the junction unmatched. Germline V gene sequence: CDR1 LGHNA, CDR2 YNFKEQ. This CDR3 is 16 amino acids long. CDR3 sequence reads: CASSQDFPAGSYEQYF. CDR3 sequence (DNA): TGTGCCAGCAGCCAAGACTTCCCAGCGGGAAGCTACGAGCAGTACTTC.

The CDR3 sequence: CASSVHRGRNTEAFF. The CDR3 DNA follows: TGTGCCAGTAGTGTCCACAGGGGGCGGAACACTGAAGCTTTCTTT. The chain is built from TRBV19 and TRBJ1-1; 9 positions agree with TRBD1. The CDR3 loop spans 15 amino acids. Unmatched junction bases numbered 5, after V lost 5 bases and J lost 1 base. Germline loops: CDR1 LNHDA, CDR2 SQIVND (reference sequence).

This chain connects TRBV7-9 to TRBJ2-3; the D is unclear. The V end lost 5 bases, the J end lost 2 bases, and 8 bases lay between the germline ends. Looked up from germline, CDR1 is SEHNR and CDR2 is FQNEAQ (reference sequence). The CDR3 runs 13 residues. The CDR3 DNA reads TGTGCCAGCAGCCCCACCGCCACAGATACGCAGTATTTT. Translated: CASSPTATDTQYF.

In DNA, the CDR3 is TGTGCCAACTCGACCTCGGGACAGGGGGCGCTCGAAGATACGCAGTATTTT. This sequence encodes CANSTSGQGALEDTQYF. V and J are TRBV28 and TRBJ2-3, with TRBD1 identical over 12 bases. The CDR3 has 17 residues. Germline CDR1 MDHEN, CDR2 SYDVKM. The V segment lost 10 bases and the J segment 5 bases; nucleotides outside the gene matches: 16.

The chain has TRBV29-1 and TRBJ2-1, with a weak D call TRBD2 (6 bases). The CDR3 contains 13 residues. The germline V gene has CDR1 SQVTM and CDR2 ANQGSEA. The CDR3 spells CSGDRGTNNEQFF. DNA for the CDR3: TGCAGTGGAGACCGGGGGACCAACAATGAGCAGTTCTTC.

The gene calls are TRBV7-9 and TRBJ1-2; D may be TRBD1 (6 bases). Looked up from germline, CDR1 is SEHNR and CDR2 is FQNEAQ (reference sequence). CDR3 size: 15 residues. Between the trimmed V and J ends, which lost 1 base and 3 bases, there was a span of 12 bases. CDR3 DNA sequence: TGTGCCAGCAGCTTAGGGCGGGGGCAGGACTATGGCTACACCTTC. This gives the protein CASSLGRGQDYGYTF.

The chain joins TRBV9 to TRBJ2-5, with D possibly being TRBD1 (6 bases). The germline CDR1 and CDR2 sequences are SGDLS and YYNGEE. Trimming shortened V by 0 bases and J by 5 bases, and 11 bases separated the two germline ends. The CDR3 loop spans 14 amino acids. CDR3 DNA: TGTGCCAGCAGCGTAGATCCTAGGGGGGAGACCCAGTACTTC. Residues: CASSVDPRGETQYF. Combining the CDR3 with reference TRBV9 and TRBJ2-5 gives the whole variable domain DSGVTQTPKHLITATGQRVTLRCSPRSGDLSVYWYQQSLDQGLQFLIQYYNGEERAKGNILERFSAQQFPDLHSELNLSSLELGDSALYFCASSVDPRGETQYFGPGTRLLVL.

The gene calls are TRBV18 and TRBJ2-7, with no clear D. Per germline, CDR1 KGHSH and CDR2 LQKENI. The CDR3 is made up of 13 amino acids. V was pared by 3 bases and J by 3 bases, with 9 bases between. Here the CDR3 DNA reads TGTGCCAGCTCACCCAGCACGGACTACGAGCAGTACTTC. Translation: CASSPSTDYEQYF.

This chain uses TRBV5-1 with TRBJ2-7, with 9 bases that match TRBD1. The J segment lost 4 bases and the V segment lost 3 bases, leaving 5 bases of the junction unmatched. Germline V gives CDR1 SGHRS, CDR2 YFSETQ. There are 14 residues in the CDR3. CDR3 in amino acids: CASSSGTGWYEQYF. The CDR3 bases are TGCGCCAGCAGCTCTGGGACAGGGTGGTACGAGCAGTACTTC.

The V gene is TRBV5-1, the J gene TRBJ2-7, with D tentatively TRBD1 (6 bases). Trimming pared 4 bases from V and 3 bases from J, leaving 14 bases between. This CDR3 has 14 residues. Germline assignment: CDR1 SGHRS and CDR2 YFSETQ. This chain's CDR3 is CASSVDSLNYEQYF. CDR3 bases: TGCGCCAGCAGCGTGGACAGCCTCAACTACGAGCAGTACTTC.

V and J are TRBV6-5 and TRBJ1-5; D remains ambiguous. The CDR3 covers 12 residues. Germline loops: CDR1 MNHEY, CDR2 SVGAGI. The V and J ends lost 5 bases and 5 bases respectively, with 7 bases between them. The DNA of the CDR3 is TGTGCCAGCAGTCCACGGGATCAGCCCCAGCATTTT. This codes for CASSPRDQPQHF.

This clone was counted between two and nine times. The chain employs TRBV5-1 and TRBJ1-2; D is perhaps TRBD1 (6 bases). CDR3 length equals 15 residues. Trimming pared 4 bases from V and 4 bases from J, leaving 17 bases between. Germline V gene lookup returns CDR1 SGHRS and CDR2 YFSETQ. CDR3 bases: TGCGCCAGCAGCGTTACCGGGACACCAATCTATGGCTACACCTTC. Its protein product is CASSVTGTPIYGYTF. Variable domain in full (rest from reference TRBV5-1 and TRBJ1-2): KAGVTQTPRYLIKTRGQQVTLSCSPISGHRSVSWYQQTPGQGLQFLFEYFSETQRNKGNFPGRFSGRQFSNSRSEMNVSTLELGDSALYLCASSVTGTPIYGYTFGSGTRLTVV.

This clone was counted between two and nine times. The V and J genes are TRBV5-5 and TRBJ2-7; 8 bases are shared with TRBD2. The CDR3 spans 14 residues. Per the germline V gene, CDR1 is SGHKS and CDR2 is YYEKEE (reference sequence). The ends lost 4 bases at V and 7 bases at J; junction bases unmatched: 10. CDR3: CASSQASSGVEQYF. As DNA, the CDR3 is TGTGCCAGCAGCCAAGCTAGTAGCGGGGTTGAGCAGTACTTC.